The 18 T cell receptor beta chains below all came from one sample that was sequenced in a study of blood T cell repertoires in COVID-19. The assay was immunoSEQ multiplex PCR, and TCRdb's table has in-frame clones only and misses some. The table shows more than 250,000 clones, with around 87% occurring only once. The material sequenced was PBMCs or T cells enriched from blood (not recorded which). The origin of the receptors is a woman between 25 and 40 years old who had recovered from COVID-19.

This chain links TRBV10-2 with TRBJ2-1, with 8 bases lining up with TRBD2. This CDR3 comprises 16 residues. V was pared by 4 bases and J by 8 bases, with 13 bases of the junction left unmatched. CDR1 and CDR2 from the germline V gene are WSHSY and SAAADI. The CDR3 reads CASSGLGAGVSDEQFF. The CDR3 DNA follows: TGCGCCAGCAGTGGTCTCGGAGCGGGGGTATCCGATGAGCAGTTCTTC.

The chain couples TRBV6-5 to TRBJ1-2; D call uncertain. V lost 4 bases to trimming and J lost 5 bases, with 5 bases between them. Germline V CDR1 and CDR2: MNHEY, SVGAGI. The CDR3 has 11 amino acids. The CDR3 coding sequence is TGTGCCAGCAGTTCCATTTATGGCTACACCTTC. Its translation is CASSSIYGYTF.

The V and J genes are TRBV5-4 and TRBJ2-7, with 7 bases lining up with TRBD1. CDR3 length: 15 residues. Germline loops: CDR1 SGHNT, CDR2 YYREEE (reference sequence). J lost 2 bases, V lost 2 bases, and 7 bases had no gene match. CDR3 protein: CASSFKQGTPYEQYF. CDR3 sequence (DNA): TGTGCCAGCAGCTTCAAACAGGGGACCCCCTACGAGCAGTACTTC.

Only one count was recorded for this clone. V usage is TRBV6-5 and J usage is TRBJ1-1, with D tentatively TRBD1 (5 bases). Per germline, CDR1 MNHEY and CDR2 SVGAGI. The ends were cut back, 5 bases at V and 1 base at J, with 8 bases in the middle. This CDR3 has 13 residues. CDR3 nucleotides: TGTGCCAGCAGTCCTCAGGGGAACACTGAAGCTTTCTTT. Amino acid sequence: CASSPQGNTEAFF.

V usage is TRBV7-9 and J usage is TRBJ1-2; D is ambiguous. Looked up from germline, CDR1 is SEHNR and CDR2 is FQNEAQ (reference sequence). V lost 2 bases and J 2 bases, leaving 12 bases between the germline ends. This CDR3 comprises 15 residues. This CDR3 is CASSLSLTGNYGYTF. The CDR3 DNA is TGTGCCAGCAGCTTATCCCTGACGGGGAACTATGGCTACACCTTC. Based on the CDR3 plus reference TRBV7-9 and TRBJ1-2, the full variable domain is DTGVSQNPRHKITKRGQNVTFRCDPISEHNRLYWYRQTLGQGPEFLTYFQNEAQLEKSRLLSDRFSAERPKGSFSTLEIQRTEQGDSAMYLCASSLSLTGNYGYTFGSGTRLTVV.

The chain combines TRBV3-1 (or the pseudogene TRBV3-2) with TRBJ1-4; 8 positions match TRBD1. The CDR3 has 16 residues. Germline V gene sequence: CDR1 LGHDT, CDR2 YNNKEL (reference sequence). With 5 bases clipped from V and 4 bases from J, the junction kept 9 bases outside the gene matches. This CDR3 is CASSSRTGPNNEKLFF. Written as DNA, the CDR3 is TGTGCCAGCAGCTCTCGGACAGGGCCAAATAATGAAAAACTGTTTTTT.

This sequence joins TRBV5-4 and TRBJ2-7; TRBD1 agrees at 8 bases. V shed 4 bases and J 4 bases; nucleotides not matched to a gene: 10. Germline-derived CDR1 and CDR2 are SGHNT and YYREEE (reference sequence). The CDR3 runs 15 residues. The CDR3 is CASSKSWDRSYEQYF. CDR3 nucleotide sequence: TGTGCCAGCAGCAAGTCGTGGGACAGGTCTTACGAGCAGTACTTC.

The chain carries TRBV10-3 and TRBJ1-6, with D hard to call. This CDR3 has 12 amino acids. V lost 0 bases and J 12 bases, leaving 6 bases between the germline ends. In germline, CDR1 is ENHRY, CDR2 SYGVKD. The CDR3: CAISESGEPLHF. CDR3 sequence (DNA): TGTGCCATCAGTGAGTCGGGCGAACCCCTCCACTTT.

The chain couples TRBV27 to TRBJ1-1; TRBD1 is a possible D gene (5 bases). There are 13 residues in the CDR3. Germline CDR1 reads MNHEY; CDR2 reads SMNVEV (reference sequence). Between the trimmed V and J ends, which lost 5 bases and 1 base, there was a span of 8 bases. CDR3 region: CASSKTENTEAFF. CDR3 DNA sequence: TGTGCCAGCAGTAAGACAGAGAACACTGAAGCTTTCTTT.

This chain uses TRBV15 with TRBJ1-4, with 7 bases fitting TRBD1. The V and J ends lost 7 bases and 2 bases, in that order; junction bases with no gene match: 4. Per the germline V gene, CDR1 is LNHNV and CDR2 is YYDKDF (reference sequence). The CDR3 spans 14 residues. The CDR3 DNA sequence: TGTGCCACCATGCAGGGGGTCACTAATGAAAAACTGTTTTTT. Amino acid sequence: CATMQGVTNEKLFF.

This sequence joins TRBV5-1 and TRBJ1-5, with D possibly matching TRBD1 (5 bases). The CDR3 consists of 14 residues. V lost 0 bases and J lost 7, with 11 bases in between. Germline loops: CDR1 SGHRS, CDR2 YFSETQ. The DNA of the CDR3 is TGCGCCAGCAGCTTGGTGGGGGGAGGGCAGCCCCAGCATTTT. Protein sequence: CASSLVGGGQPQHF.

This clone was picked up a small number of times. The chain is built from TRBV18 and TRBJ1-2; 7 nucleotides align to TRBD1. The CDR3 runs 12 residues. Germline values: CDR1 KGHSH, CDR2 LQKENI. Trimming removed 4 bases from V and 4 bases from J; junction bases left unmatched: 0. The CDR3 is CASSRDSYGYTF. CDR3 DNA: TGTGCCAGCTCACGGGACAGCTATGGCTACACCTTC.

The rearrangement uses TRBV6-2 or TRBV6-3 and TRBJ2-2; the D gene is possibly TRBD2 (6 bases). The germline CDR1 and CDR2 sequences are MNHEY and SVGEGT. V was trimmed by 2 bases and J by 4 bases, leaving 14 bases between them. This CDR3 spans 16 amino acids. CDR3 in DNA: TGTGCCAGCAGTTACGGGTCCGGGAGAGGCACCGGGGAGCTGTTTTTT. Protein product: CASSYGSGRGTGELFF.

The rearrangement joins TRBV5-5 to TRBJ2-3, with 7 nucleotides matching TRBD2. The length of the CDR3 is 15 residues. V lost 4 bases to trimming and J lost 2 bases; unmatched junction nucleotides: 7. Germline lookup yields CDR1 SGHKS and CDR2 YYEKEE (reference sequence). The CDR3 loop reads CASSLYGGNTDTQYF. The CDR3 DNA is TGTGCCAGCAGCCTCTACGGGGGGAACACAGATACGCAGTATTTT.

The rearrangement links TRBV13 to TRBJ2-3; TRBD1 is a possible D gene (6 bases). Trimming took off 1 base at V and 0 bases at J, with 8 bases between the two ends. The germline V gene encodes CDR1 PRHDT and CDR2 FYEKMQ (reference sequence). The CDR3 spans 15 residues. Here the CDR3 DNA reads TGTGCCAGCAGCTTAGCCAGGGGCAGCACAGATACGCAGTATTTT. Its translation: CASSLARGSTDTQYF.

This clone has a single count. The V and J genes are TRBV29-1 and TRBJ2-7; 9 nucleotides align to TRBD1. The CDR3 totals 13 residues. Germline CDR1 reads SQVTM; CDR2 reads ANQGSEA. Trimming removed 7 bases from V and 3 bases from J; junction bases left unmatched: 7. In DNA, the CDR3 is TGCAGCGGTCGGGACAGGGATCTCTACGAGCAGTACTTC. This codes for CSGRDRDLYEQYF.

The chain combines TRBV19 with TRBJ1-5, with 7 nucleotides matching TRBD1. Per the germline V gene, CDR1 is LNHDA and CDR2 is SQIVND (reference sequence). V trimming: 4 bases; J trimming: 4 bases; junction bases outside the gene matches: 4. The CDR3 sequence is 14 residues long. The DNA for the CDR3 is TGTGCCAGTAGTACCCTACAGGGGAATCAGCCCCAGCATTTT. Amino acids: CASSTLQGNQPQHF.

V gene TRBV10-1 combines with J gene TRBJ1-4; D is perhaps TRBD1 (6 bases). CDR1 is WNHNN and CDR2 is SYGVQD in the germline V gene (reference sequence). The CDR3 has 14 amino acids. The V end was cut by 6 bases, the J end by 7 bases, with 15 bases between. DNA for the CDR3: TGCGCCAGCAGGGGGGCGTACGGGTGTGAAAAACTGTTTTTT. As protein: CASRGAYGCEKLFF.